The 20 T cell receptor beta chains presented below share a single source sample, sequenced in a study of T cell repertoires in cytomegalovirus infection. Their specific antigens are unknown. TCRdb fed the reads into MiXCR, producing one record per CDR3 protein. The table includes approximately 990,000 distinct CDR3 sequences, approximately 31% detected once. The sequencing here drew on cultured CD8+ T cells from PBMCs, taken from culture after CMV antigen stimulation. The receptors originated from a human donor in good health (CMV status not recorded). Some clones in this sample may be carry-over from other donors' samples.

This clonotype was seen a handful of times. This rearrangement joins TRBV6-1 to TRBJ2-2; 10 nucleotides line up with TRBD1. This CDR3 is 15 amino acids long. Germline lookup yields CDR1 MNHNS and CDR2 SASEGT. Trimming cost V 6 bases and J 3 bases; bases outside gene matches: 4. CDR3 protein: CASRPDRGHTGELFF. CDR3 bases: TGTGCCAGCAGACCCGACAGGGGGCACACCGGGGAGCTGTTTTTT.

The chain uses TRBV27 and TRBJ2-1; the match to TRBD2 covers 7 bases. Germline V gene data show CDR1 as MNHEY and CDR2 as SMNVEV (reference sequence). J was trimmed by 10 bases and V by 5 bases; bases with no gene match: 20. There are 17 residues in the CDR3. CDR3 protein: CASSQKYGLDPQWEQFF. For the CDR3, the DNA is TGTGCCAGCAGTCAAAAATATGGACTAGACCCACAATGGGAGCAGTTCTTC.

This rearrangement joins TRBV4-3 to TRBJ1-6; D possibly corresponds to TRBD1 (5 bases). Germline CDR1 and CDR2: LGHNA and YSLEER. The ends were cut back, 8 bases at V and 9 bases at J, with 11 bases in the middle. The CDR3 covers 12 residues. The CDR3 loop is CASRQGSSPLHF. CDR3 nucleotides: TGCGCCAGCCGGCAGGGCAGTTCACCCCTCCACTTT.

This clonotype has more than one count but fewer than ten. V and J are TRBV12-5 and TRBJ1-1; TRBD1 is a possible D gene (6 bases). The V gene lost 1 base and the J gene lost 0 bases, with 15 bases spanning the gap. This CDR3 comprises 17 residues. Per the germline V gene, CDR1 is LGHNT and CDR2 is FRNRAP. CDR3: CASGLALGRDMNTEAFF. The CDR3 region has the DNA TGTGCTAGTGGTTTGGCCTTAGGACGGGACATGAACACTGAAGCTTTCTTT.

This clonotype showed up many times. CDR3 sequence reads: CASSFWGGGSEQYV. In DNA form, the CDR3 reads TGTGCCAGCAGCTTCTGGGGAGGGGGTAGCGAGCAGTACGTC. J is TRBJ2-7 and V is TRBV7-8; D is possibly TRBD2 (7 bases). The CDR3 has 14 residues. The germline CDR1 and CDR2 sequences are SGHVS and FQNEAQ. Trimming cost V 3 bases and J 6 bases, with 15 bases left between them.

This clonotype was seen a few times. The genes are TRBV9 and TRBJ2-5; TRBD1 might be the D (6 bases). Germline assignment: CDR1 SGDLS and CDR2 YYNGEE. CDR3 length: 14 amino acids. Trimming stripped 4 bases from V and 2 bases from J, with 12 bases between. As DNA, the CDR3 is TGTGCCAGCAGCCCGGGACACCATCAAGAGACCCAGTACTTC. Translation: CASSPGHHQETQYF.

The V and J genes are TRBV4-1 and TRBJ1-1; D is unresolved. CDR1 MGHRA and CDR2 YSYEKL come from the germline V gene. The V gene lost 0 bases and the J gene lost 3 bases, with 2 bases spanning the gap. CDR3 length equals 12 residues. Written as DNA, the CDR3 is TGCGCCAGCAGCCAAGAGTACACTGAAGCTTTCTTT. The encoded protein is CASSQEYTEAFF.

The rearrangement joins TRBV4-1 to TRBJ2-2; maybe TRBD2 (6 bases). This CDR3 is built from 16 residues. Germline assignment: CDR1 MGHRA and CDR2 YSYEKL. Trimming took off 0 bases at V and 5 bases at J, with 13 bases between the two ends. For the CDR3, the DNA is TGCGCCAGCAGCCAAGAGGCGGGGCGAGGGACCGGGGAGCTGTTTTTT. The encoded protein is CASSQEAGRGTGELFF.

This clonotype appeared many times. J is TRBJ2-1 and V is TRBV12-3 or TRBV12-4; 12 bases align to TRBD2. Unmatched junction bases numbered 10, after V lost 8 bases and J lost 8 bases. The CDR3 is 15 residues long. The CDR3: CASGPETSGGDEQFF. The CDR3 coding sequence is TGTGCCAGCGGTCCAGAGACTAGCGGGGGAGATGAGCAGTTCTTC.

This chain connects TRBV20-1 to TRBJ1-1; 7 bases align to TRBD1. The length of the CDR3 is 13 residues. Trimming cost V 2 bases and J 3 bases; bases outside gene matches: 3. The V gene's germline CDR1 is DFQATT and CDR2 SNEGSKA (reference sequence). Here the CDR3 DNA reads TGCAGTGCTAGAACAGGGGTCTACACTGAAGCTTTCTTT. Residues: CSARTGVYTEAFF.

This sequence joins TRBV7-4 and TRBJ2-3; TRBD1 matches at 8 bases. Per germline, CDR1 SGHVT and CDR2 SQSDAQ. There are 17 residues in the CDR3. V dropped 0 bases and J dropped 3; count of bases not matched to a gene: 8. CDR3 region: CASSLAMAGGITDTQYF. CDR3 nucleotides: TGTGCCAGCAGCTTAGCGATGGCAGGGGGCATAACAGATACGCAGTATTTT. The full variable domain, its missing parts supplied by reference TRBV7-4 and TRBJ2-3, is GAGVSQSPRYKVAKRGRDVALRCDSISGHVTLYWYRQTLGQGSEVLTYSQSDAQRDKSGRPSGRFSAERPERSVSTLKIQRTEQGDSAVYLCASSLAMAGGITDTQYFGPGTRLTVL.

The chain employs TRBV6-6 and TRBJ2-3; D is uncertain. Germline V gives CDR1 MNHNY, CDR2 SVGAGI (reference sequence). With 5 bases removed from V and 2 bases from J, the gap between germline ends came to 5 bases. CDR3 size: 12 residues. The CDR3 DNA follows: TGTGCCAGCAGTACTCTCACAGATACGCAGTATTTT. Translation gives CASSTLTDTQYF.

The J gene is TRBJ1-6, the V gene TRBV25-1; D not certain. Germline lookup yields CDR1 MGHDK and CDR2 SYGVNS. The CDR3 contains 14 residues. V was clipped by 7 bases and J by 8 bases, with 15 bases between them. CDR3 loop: CASISRQEDSPLHF. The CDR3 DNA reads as TGTGCCAGCATTAGCAGGCAGGAGGATTCACCCCTCCACTTT.

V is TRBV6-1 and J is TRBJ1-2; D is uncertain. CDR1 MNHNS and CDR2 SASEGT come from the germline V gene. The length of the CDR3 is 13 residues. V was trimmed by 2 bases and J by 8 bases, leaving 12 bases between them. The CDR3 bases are TGTGCCAGCAGTGAATATCGGCCAGAAGGCTACACCTTC. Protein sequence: CASSEYRPEGYTF.

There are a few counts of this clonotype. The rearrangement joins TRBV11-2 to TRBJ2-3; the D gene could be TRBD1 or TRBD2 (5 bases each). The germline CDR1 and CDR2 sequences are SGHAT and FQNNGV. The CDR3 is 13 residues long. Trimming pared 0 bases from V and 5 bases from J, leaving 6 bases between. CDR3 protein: CASSLEGEDTQYF. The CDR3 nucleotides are TGTGCCAGCAGCTTAGAGGGGGAAGATACGCAGTATTTT.

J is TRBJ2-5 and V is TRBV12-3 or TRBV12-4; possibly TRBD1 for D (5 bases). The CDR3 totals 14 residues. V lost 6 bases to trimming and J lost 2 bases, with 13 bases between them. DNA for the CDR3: TGTGCCAGCAGGTCACCGACAGATCAAGAGACCCAGTACTTC. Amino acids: CASRSPTDQETQYF.

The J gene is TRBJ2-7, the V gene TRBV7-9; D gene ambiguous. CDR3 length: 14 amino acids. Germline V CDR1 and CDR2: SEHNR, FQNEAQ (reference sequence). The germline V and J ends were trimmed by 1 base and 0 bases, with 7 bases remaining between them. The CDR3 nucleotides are TGTGCCAGCAGCTTAGTTGGGTACTCCTACGAGCAGTACTTC. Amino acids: CASSLVGYSYEQYF.

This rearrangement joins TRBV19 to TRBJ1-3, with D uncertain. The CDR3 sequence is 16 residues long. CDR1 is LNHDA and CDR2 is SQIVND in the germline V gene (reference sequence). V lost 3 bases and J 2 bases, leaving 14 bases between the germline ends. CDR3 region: CASSMMGSSTGNTIYF. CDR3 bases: TGTGCCAGTAGTATGATGGGCTCCTCAACTGGAAACACCATATATTTT. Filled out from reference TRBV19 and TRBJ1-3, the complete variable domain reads DGGITQSPKYLFRKEGQNVTLSCEQNLNHDAMYWYRQDPGQGLRLIYYSQIVNDFQKGDIAEGYSVSREKKESFPLTVTSAQKNPTAFYLCASSMMGSSTGNTIYFGEGSWLTVV.

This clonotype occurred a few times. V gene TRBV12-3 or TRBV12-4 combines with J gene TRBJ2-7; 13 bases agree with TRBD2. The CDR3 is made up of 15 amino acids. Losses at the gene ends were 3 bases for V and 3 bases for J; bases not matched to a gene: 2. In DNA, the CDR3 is TGTGCCAGCAGTTTTGGACTAGCGGGGGTCTACGAGCAGTACGTC. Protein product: CASSFGLAGVYEQYV.

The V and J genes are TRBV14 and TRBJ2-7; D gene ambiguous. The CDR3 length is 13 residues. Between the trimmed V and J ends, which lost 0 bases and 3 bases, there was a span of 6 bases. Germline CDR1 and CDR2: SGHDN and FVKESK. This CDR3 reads CASSQEPFYEQYF. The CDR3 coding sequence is TGTGCCAGCAGCCAAGAGCCCTTCTACGAGCAGTACTTC.